What follows are 26 T cell receptor beta chains derived from one specimen sequenced in a study of blood T cell repertoires in COVID-19. Using immunoSEQ multiplex PCR, the repertoire was profiled, and TCRdb retains in-frame clones only, with some absent. The sample yields 65,000 to 90,000 clones, about 91% seen once. The sample consisted of peripheral blood. The source is a woman older than 75 with acute or convalescent COVID-19.

This chain links TRBV4-2 with TRBJ1-2; 7 bases are shared with TRBD1. The junction had 11 bases not matched to a gene; V was cut back by 0 bases and J by 4 bases. Per germline, CDR1 LGHNA and CDR2 YNFKEQ. The CDR3 loop spans 17 amino acids. CDR3 in DNA: TGTGCCAGCAGCCAAGACTTCGACAGGGTAAAAGCCTATGGCTACACCTTC. It encodes CASSQDFDRVKAYGYTF.

This clone was counted a single time. This chain uses TRBV18 with TRBJ2-7; 8 nucleotides line up with TRBD2. Germline CDR1 reads KGHSH; CDR2 reads LQKENI. This CDR3 region has 13 residues. V trimming: 2 bases; J trimming: 6 bases; junction bases outside the gene matches: 3. This chain's CDR3 is CASSPYGGAEQYF. The CDR3, as DNA: TGTGCCAGCTCACCATACGGGGGGGCCGAGCAGTACTTC.

The chain combines TRBV9 with TRBJ2-5; D remains unclear. V lost 0 bases and J lost 3, with 3 bases in between. This CDR3 has 12 residues. Germline CDR1 is SGDLS and CDR2 is YYNGEE. The CDR3: CASSVGEETQYF. DNA of the CDR3: TGTGCCAGCAGCGTAGGAGAAGAGACCCAGTACTTC.

V is TRBV9 and J is TRBJ2-3; a possible D gene is TRBD1 (6 bases). This CDR3 comprises 15 residues. V lost 0 bases to trimming and J lost 6 bases, with 14 bases between them. Germline loops: CDR1 SGDLS, CDR2 YYNGEE. CDR3 residues: CASSVEGGSGDTQYF. DNA of the CDR3: TGTGCCAGCAGCGTAGAAGGGGGAAGTGGGGATACGCAGTATTTT.

V usage is TRBV4-2 and J usage is TRBJ2-1; 10 bases agree with TRBD2. With 0 bases clipped from V and 8 bases from J, the junction kept 4 bases outside the gene matches. This CDR3 has 15 amino acids. Germline values: CDR1 LGHNA, CDR2 YNFKEQ. In DNA form, the CDR3 reads TGTGCCAGCAGCCAAGAACTAGCGGGGATGTATGAGCAGTTCTTC. It specifies CASSQELAGMYEQFF.

The V call is TRBV5-3, the J call TRBJ1-1, with 7 nucleotides matching TRBD1. TRBV5-3 is an open reading frame, and its role is uncertain. The CDR3 length is 14 residues. After removal of 4 bases from V and 5 bases from J, the junction contained 8 bases not matched to a gene. DNA of the CDR3: TGTGCCAGAAGCCCCGACAGGGAGCGAACTGAAGCTTTCTTT. Translation: CARSPDRERTEAFF.

J is TRBJ1-3 and V is TRBV15; D gene uncertain. Germline assignment: CDR1 LNHNV and CDR2 YYDKDF (reference sequence). Trimming pared 6 bases from V and 0 bases from J, leaving 24 bases between. The CDR3 contains 19 residues. CDR3 loop: CATRQRSGTVTTSGNTIYF. The CDR3 DNA is TGTGCCACCAGGCAAAGATCGGGAACAGTCACTACCTCTGGAAACACCATATATTTT.

The chain uses TRBV30 and TRBJ2-7, with D uncertain. Trimming cost V 0 bases and J 4 bases, with 10 bases left between them. The length of the CDR3 is 13 residues. From germline, CDR1 is GTSNPN and CDR2 SVGIG (reference sequence). DNA of the CDR3: TGTGCCTGGAGTGTACGGTCGGTTTACGAGCAGTACTTC. It is translated as CAWSVRSVYEQYF.

The rearrangement links TRBV25-1 to TRBJ1-1; no clear D. CDR1 and CDR2 (germline): MGHDK, SYGVNS. The CDR3 contains 13 residues. Trimming stripped 5 bases from V and 1 base from J, with 8 bases between. DNA of the CDR3: TGTGCCAGCAGTACCACAAGGAACACTGAAGCTTTCTTT. The encoded protein is CASSTTRNTEAFF.

The rearrangement uses TRBV3-1 (or the pseudogene TRBV3-2) and TRBJ1-3; 7 positions agree with TRBD1. J was trimmed by 8 bases and V by 3 bases; bases with no gene match: 7. The germline CDR1 and CDR2 sequences are LGHDT and YNNKEL (reference sequence). There are 14 residues in the CDR3. DNA for the CDR3: TGTGCCAGCAGCCATACAGGGGTAGGACACACCATATATTTT. Protein: CASSHTGVGHTIYF.

The rearrangement links TRBV12-3 or TRBV12-4 to TRBJ1-2; tentatively, D is TRBD1 (5 bases). CDR3 length equals 13 residues. Trimming stripped 6 bases from V and 8 bases from J, with 16 bases between. CDR3 DNA sequence: TGTGCCAGCAGGCACGACAGCGGGGGGGGCTACACCTTC. It specifies CASRHDSGGGYTF.

The gene calls are TRBV5-1 and TRBJ1-2; 10 bases are shared with TRBD1. Trimming took 0 bases from V and 2 from J; bases not matched to a gene: 4. This CDR3 contains 16 residues. The germline V gene has CDR1 SGHRS and CDR2 YFSETQ. CDR3 sequence (DNA): TGCGCCAGCAGCTTGGGTGGACAGGGGGTAAACTATGGCTACACCTTC. Residues: CASSLGGQGVNYGYTF.

The chain has TRBV5-4 and TRBJ2-5; TRBD1 matches 9 bases. The CDR3 extends over 15 amino acids. Germline lookup yields CDR1 SGHNT and CDR2 YYREEE (reference sequence). J lost 1 base, V lost 7 bases, and 8 bases had no gene match. The CDR3 DNA is TGTGCCAGCCGTGGACAGGGGAACCTCCAAGAGACCCAGTACTTC. This encodes CASRGQGNLQETQYF.

The V gene is TRBV27, the J gene TRBJ2-7; D is possibly TRBD1 (5 bases). Trimming removed 8 bases at V and 2 bases at J, with 16 bases between. CDR3 length: 14 amino acids. Germline loops: CDR1 MNHEY, CDR2 SMNVEV (reference sequence). The CDR3 nucleotides are TGTGCCAGCGGGGTTGGCAGGGCGACCTACGAGCAGTACTTC. It yields the protein CASGVGRATYEQYF.

The chain joins TRBV12-3 or TRBV12-4 to TRBJ1-2, with D possibly being TRBD1 (5 bases). Trimming cost V 4 bases and J 4 bases, with 7 bases left between them. This CDR3 spans 12 amino acids. CDR3 nucleotide sequence: TGTGCCAGCAGTTCGACAGTCTATGGCTACACCTTC. It encodes CASSSTVYGYTF.

The rearrangement links TRBV6-5 to TRBJ1-3; TRBD1 is a possible D gene (5 bases). Germline V gives CDR1 MNHEY, CDR2 SVGAGI. Trimming took 2 bases from V and 4 from J, leaving 12 bases between them. The CDR3 sequence is 15 residues long. This CDR3 is CASSYTRESGNTIYF. The CDR3 DNA sequence: TGTGCCAGCAGTTACACCAGGGAATCAGGAAACACCATATATTTT.

A few counts support this clone. The rearrangement uses TRBV30 and TRBJ2-2; TRBD1 might be the D (5 bases). The CDR3 is 16 amino acids. The V gene's germline CDR1 is GTSNPN and CDR2 SVGIG (reference sequence). V was trimmed by 0 bases and J by 1 base, leaving 12 bases between them. CDR3 nucleotides: TGTGCCTGGAGTGTACGGGCAGGGATGAACACCGGGGAGCTGTTTTTT. Translating it yields CAWSVRAGMNTGELFF.

J is TRBJ2-3 and V is TRBV25-1; D is undetermined. The CDR3 spans 15 residues. Germline CDR1 and CDR2: MGHDK and SYGVNS. Trimming took 7 bases from V and 0 from J, leaving 14 bases between them. The CDR3 DNA reads as TGTGCCAGCACTTCGTTTAGCCATAGCACAGATACGCAGTATTTT. As protein: CASTSFSHSTDTQYF.

This chain joins TRBV9 and TRBJ1-6, with TRBD1 matching 10 bases. CDR1 is SGDLS, CDR2 YYNGEE, per germline. Trimming cost V 4 bases and J 10 bases; bases outside gene matches: 8. The length of the CDR3 is 15 residues. This CDR3 is CASSPRTGGGSPLHF. CDR3 bases: TGTGCCAGCAGCCCGCGGACAGGGGGAGGCTCACCCCTCCACTTT.

The chain employs TRBV6-1 and TRBJ1-2; a weak D match, TRBD1 (6 bases). Germline V lookup: CDR1 MNHNS, CDR2 SASEGT. Deletions cut 2 bases from V and 4 bases from J, with 14 bases between. The CDR3 runs to 15 residues. The CDR3 loop is CASSERQGNPYGYTF. As DNA, the CDR3 is TGTGCCAGCAGTGAACGCCAGGGGAATCCCTATGGCTACACCTTC.

This clone was counted once. Other DNA sequences of this sample code for an identical CDR3. The chain couples TRBV5-6 to TRBJ1-3; D is unclear. CDR3 length: 12 residues. Trimming cost V 1 base and J 4 bases, with 3 bases left between them. The germline CDR1 and CDR2 sequences are SGHDT and YYEEEE. The CDR3 bases are TGTGCCAGCAGCTTGCTGGGAAACACCATATATTTT. Amino acid sequence: CASSLLGNTIYF.

This clone has more than one count but fewer than ten. The V call is TRBV10-2, the J call TRBJ1-5; D is uncertain. CDR1 and CDR2 from the germline V gene are WSHSY and SAAADI. The CDR3 is made up of 13 amino acids. Trimming cost V 4 bases and J 4 bases, with 8 bases left between them. CDR3 nucleotide sequence: TGCGCCAGCAGTGTGACAATGAATCAGCCCCAGCATTTT. Protein: CASSVTMNQPQHF.

The chain is built from TRBV2 and TRBJ2-5; D might be TRBD1 (6 bases). Germline CDR1 SNHLY, CDR2 FYNNEI. This CDR3 spans 14 amino acids. Trimming pared 2 bases from V and 2 bases from J, leaving 9 bases between. DNA for the CDR3: TGTGCCAGCAGTGAAAAGACAGGACAAGAGACCCAGTACTTC. It translates to CASSEKTGQETQYF.

The chain recombines TRBV7-6 with TRBJ1-3; tentative D call: TRBD1 (5 bases). This CDR3 spans 15 amino acids. V was shortened by 2 bases and J by 4 bases, with 12 bases between the two germline ends. Germline V gene sequence: CDR1 SGHVS, CDR2 FNYEAQ. The CDR3 spells CASSLSGRLGNTIYF. CDR3 bases: TGTGCCAGCAGCTTATCAGGGCGACTCGGAAACACCATATATTTT.

This sequence joins TRBV7-2 and TRBJ1-5; 7 nucleotides agree with TRBD1. CDR3 length equals 14 residues. Losses at the gene ends were 5 bases for V and 7 bases for J; bases not matched to a gene: 8. The germline V gene has CDR1 SGHTA and CDR2 FQGNSA. CDR3 sequence (DNA): TGTGCCAGCAGCGCGACAGGGTCGACGCAGCCCCAGCATTTT. Translating gives CASSATGSTQPQHF.

V usage is TRBV7-8 and J usage is TRBJ1-1; unclear D gene. In germline, CDR1 is SGHVS, CDR2 FQNEAQ. Trimming removed 1 base at V and 2 bases at J, with 17 bases between. The CDR3 runs to 17 residues. This CDR3 is CASSLEVAITSNTEAFF. Here the CDR3 DNA reads TGTGCCAGCAGCTTAGAAGTGGCCATCACAAGTAACACTGAAGCTTTCTTT.